The rows below give T cell receptor beta chains drawn from one sample of a study of radiotherapy plus CTLA-4 blockade in lung cancer. Only in-frame clones appear in the TCRdb table, and some are missing; sequencing was by immunoSEQ multiplex PCR. The sample carries roughly 100,000 clones, about 84% recorded once. The input for sequencing was peripheral blood, taken from a patient treated with radiotherapy plus ipilimumab. The source of these receptors is a human donor with non-small cell lung cancer that progressed on radiotherapy plus ipilimumab. Some clones in this sample may be carry-over from other donors' samples. The CDR3 runs from the conserved cysteine through the conserved F or W. Each record gives: clone size, D gene, V gene, J gene, CDR3 protein, CDR3 DNA. A D gene is named only where the DNA matches it firmly. For some rows the clone size is stated as once, few or many, or as a class when expanded; others skip it.

>.|TRBD2|TRBV7-3|TRBJ2-2
CASSFSGGGTGELFF
TGTGCCAGCAGCTTCAGCGGGGGTGGGACCGGGGAGCTGTTTTTT
>.|.|TRBV18|TRBJ1-1
CASSPLGNTEAFF
TGTGCCAGCTCACCACTGGGGAACACTGAAGCTTTCTTT
>.|.|TRBV6-6|TRBJ1-5
CASSYVSDGQPQHF
TGTGCCAGCAGTTACGTGTCCGACGGTCAGCCCCAGCATTTT
>.|.|TRBV7-3|TRBJ2-3
CASSRTDTQYF
TGTGCCAGCAGCCGGACAGATACGCAGTATTTT
>.|TRBD1|TRBV7-3|TRBJ1-2
CASSPGDSYGYTF
TGTGCCAGCAGCCCCGGGGACAGCTATGGCTACACCTTC
>.|.|TRBV6-6|TRBJ2-7
CASSYSSAHYEQYF
TGTGCCAGCAGTTACTCGTCGGCCCACTACGAGCAGTACTTC
>.|.|TRBV4-3|TRBJ2-1
CASSQGLQAGLSYNEQFF
TGCGCCAGCAGCCAAGGATTGCAAGCGGGCCTTTCCTACAATGAGCAGTTCTTC
>.|TRBD1|TRBV5-1|TRBJ1-1
CASSLTGGSTEAFF
TGCGCCAGCAGTTTGACAGGGGGGAGCACTGAAGCTTTCTTT
>.|.|TRBV6-1|TRBJ1-2
CASSDTGNLNYGYTF
TGTGCCAGCAGTGATACAGGGAATCTTAACTATGGCTACACCTTC
>few|.|TRBV19|TRBJ1-4
CASSIRATNEKLFF
TGTGCCAGTAGTATCCGGGCGACTAATGAAAAACTGTTTTTT
>once|.|TRBV30|TRBJ1-1
CAWSVVGGFTEAFF
TGTGCCTGGAGTGTAGTGGGGGGCTTCACTGAAGCTTTCTTT
>.|TRBD2|TRBV5-1|TRBJ2-5
CASSLLLAGDNQETQYF
TGCGCCAGCAGCTTGCTACTAGCGGGGGACAACCAAGAGACCCAGTACTTC
>.|.|TRBV27|TRBJ2-2
CASSFMGGRRDTGELFF
TGTGCCAGCAGTTTTATGGGGGGGCGGCGGGACACCGGGGAGCTGTTTTTT
>.|TRBD1|TRBV7-2|TRBJ1-2
CASSEGDRDYGYTF
TGTGCCAGCAGCGAAGGAGACAGGGACTATGGCTACACCTTC
>.|.|TRBV15|TRBJ2-3
CATSRVGSTDTQYF
TGTGCCACCAGCAGAGTCGGATCCACAGATACGCAGTATTTT
>.|.|TRBV7-9|TRBJ1-1
CASSYINTEAFF
TGTGCCAGCAGTTATATAAACACTGAAGCTTTCTTT
>.|.|TRBV7-6|TRBJ1-1
CASSLNLNAEAFF
TGTGCCAGCAGCTTAAATCTAAACGCTGAAGCTTTCTTT
>.|TRBD1|TRBV2|TRBJ1-1
CASSSAGGANTEAFF
TGTGCCAGCAGTTCCGCAGGGGGAGCGAACACTGAAGCTTTCTTT
>.|.|TRBV13|TRBJ2-2
CASSLTANTGELFF
TGTGCCAGCAGCCTTACAGCGAACACCGGGGAGCTGTTTTTT
>.|.|TRBV5-1|TRBJ2-3
CASSGSSSTDTQYF
TGCGCCAGCAGCGGATCCTCTAGCACAGATACGCAGTATTTT
>once|TRBD1|TRBV4-3|TRBJ2-2
CASSHPLLGQGPNTGELFF
TGCGCCAGCAGCCATCCCCTCCTCGGACAGGGCCCAAACACCGGGGAGCTGTTTTTT
>.|.|TRBV18|TRBJ1-1
CASSPPGPVQTEAFF
TGTGCCAGCTCACCACCGGGGCCCGTACAGACTGAAGCTTTCTTT
>.|.|TRBV5-1|TRBJ2-7
CASSLVDSSYTYEQYF
TGCGCCAGCAGCTTGGTTGACAGTTCCTATACCTACGAGCAGTACTTC
>.|TRBD1|TRBV10-3|TRBJ1-5
CAISETTDGQGNQPQHF
TGTGCCATCAGTGAGACGACGGACGGACAGGGCAATCAGCCCCAGCATTTT
>.|TRBD2|TRBV4-3|TRBJ2-5
CASSQSGGGGAQETQYF
TGCGCCAGCAGCCAATCGGGAGGCGGGGGGGCGCAGGAGACCCAGTACTTC
>.|.|TRBV6-6|TRBJ2-7
CASRRGALAYEQYF
TGTGCCTCACGACGGGGGGCGTTGGCCTACGAGCAGTACTTC
>.|.|TRBV10-2|TRBJ1-1
CASSVRAEAEAFF
TGCGCCAGCAGTGTTCGCGCGGAGGCTGAAGCTTTCTTT